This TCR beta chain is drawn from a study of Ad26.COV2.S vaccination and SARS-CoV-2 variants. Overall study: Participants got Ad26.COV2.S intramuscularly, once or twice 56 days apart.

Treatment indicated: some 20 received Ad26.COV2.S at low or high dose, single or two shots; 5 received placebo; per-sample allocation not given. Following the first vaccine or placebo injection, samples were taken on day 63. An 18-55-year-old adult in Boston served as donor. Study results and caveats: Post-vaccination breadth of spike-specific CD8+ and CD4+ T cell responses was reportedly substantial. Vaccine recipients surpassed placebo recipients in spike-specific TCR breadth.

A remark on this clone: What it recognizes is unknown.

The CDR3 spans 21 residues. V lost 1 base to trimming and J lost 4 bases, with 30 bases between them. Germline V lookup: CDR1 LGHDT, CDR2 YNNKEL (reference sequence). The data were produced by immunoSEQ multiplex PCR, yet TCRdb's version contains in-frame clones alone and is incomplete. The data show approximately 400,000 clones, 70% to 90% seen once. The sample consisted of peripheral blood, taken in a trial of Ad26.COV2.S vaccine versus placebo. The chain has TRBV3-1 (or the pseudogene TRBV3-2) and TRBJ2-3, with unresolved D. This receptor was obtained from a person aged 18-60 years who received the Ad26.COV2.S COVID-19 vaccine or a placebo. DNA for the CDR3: TGTGCCAGCAGCCAAGTCGGGCGTTATTTCCCAGATCATAGAAGCGCAGATACGCAGTATTTT. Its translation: CASSQVGRYFPDHRSADTQYF.